This entry lists 10 T cell receptor beta chains sequenced from one sample in a study of T cell clusters in autoimmune cytopenias (dated by TCRdb to between 2018 and 2021). The listed sequencing device is Illumina MiSeq. To amplify TRB rearrangements, a touch-down multiplex PCR protocol was run with the TRB-A and TRB-B primer pools combined in a single tube. Following TCRdb reprocessing, every CDR3 protein sequence forms one entry, and DNA is not provided. The sample table records more than 4,000 distinct CDR3 sequences. Of the sample, more than 45% is held by the ten largest clones. Each sample's TRB amplification started from approximately 230 ng of peripheral blood genomic DNA, which corresponds to some 36,000 genome equivalents. This same sample was also taken into another study, of T cell repertoires in aging, cancer and after chemotherapy.

The sequencing sample was made of peripheral blood. The receptor set was obtained from a human donor in good health.

The rearrangement uses TRBV6-5 and TRBJ2-1; TCRdb reports TRBD2, a call that lacks DNA to check it against. The CDR3 extends over 16 amino acids. Germline CDR1 reads MNHEY; CDR2 reads SVGAGI. This CDR3 is CASTRLAGGSYNEQFF.

This CDR3 reads CASSFLLDQFF. V is TRBV12-3 or TRBV12-4 and J is TRBJ2-1. This CDR3 is 11 amino acids long.

The gene calls are TRBV5-1 and TRBJ2-7; TCRdb reports TRBD2, a call that lacks DNA to check it against. The CDR3 totals 16 residues. The germline gives CDR1 SGHRS, CDR2 YFSETQ. The CDR3 loop reads CASSLESTTKDYEQYF.

This rearrangement joins TRBV18 to TRBJ2-3; TCRdb outputs TRBD2, but without DNA this stays unchecked. CDR3 length: 16 amino acids. Germline assignment: CDR1 KGHSH and CDR2 LQKENI. The CDR3 here is CASSPVASASVDTQYF.

The rearrangement links TRBV6-5 to TRBJ1-6; TCRdb indicates TRBD1, and absent DNA this call remains unverified. Per the germline V gene, CDR1 is MNHEY and CDR2 is SVGAGI. The CDR3 contains 16 residues. The chain's CDR3 is CASRDTTKLRHSPLHF.

The gene calls are TRBV6-2 or TRBV6-3 and TRBJ1-5; without DNA, the TCRdb call of TRBD1 cannot be checked. Germline CDR1 and CDR2: MNHEY and SVGEGT. There are 15 residues in the CDR3. The CDR3 spells CASSSGPDSNQPQHF.

The chain joins TRBV5-6 to TRBJ2-3; there is no DNA to check the TCRdb D call of TRBD1. The germline CDR1 and CDR2 sequences are SGHDT and YYEEEE. This CDR3 region has 14 residues. CDR3 region: CASSWDRGRDTQYF.

The chain combines TRBV12-3 or TRBV12-4 with TRBJ2-3. This CDR3 has 15 amino acids. The CDR3 reads CASSKIHSGTDTQYF.

The chain employs TRBV12-3 or TRBV12-4 and TRBJ2-1; TCRdb's D call, TRBD2, is unchecked because there is no DNA. The CDR3 covers 19 residues. The CDR3: CASSPTGLAGVGNYNEQFF.

V is TRBV21-1 and J is TRBJ1-6; TCRdb outputs TRBD1, but without DNA this stays unchecked. TRBV21-1 is a recognized pseudogene. The length of the CDR3 is 21 residues. CDR3 region: CASSKVSPGPEQCTHGSPLHF.